This is a list of T cell receptor beta chains from one sample in a study of blood T cell repertoires in COVID-19. TCRdb's copy holds only in-frame clones and misses some; the assay was immunoSEQ multiplex PCR. Altogether approximately 100,000 clones are present, approximately 91% being singletons, with the ten largest covering 0.85% to 1%. The sequenced sample was peripheral blood. These receptors were obtained from a man aged 55 to 70 with acute or convalescent COVID-19. The CDR3 runs from the conserved cysteine through the conserved F or W. Each record gives: J gene, clone size, V gene, D gene, CDR3 DNA, CDR3 protein. The D gene is left open where the match is weak. Clone sizes are given selectively: once, few, many, or a class where the clone is expanded.

TRBJ2-3	.	TRBV12-3/TRBV12-4	TRBD2	TGTGCCAGCACTTGGGGGGGTGGTACGCAGTATTTT	CASTWGGGTQYF
TRBJ1-2	once	TRBV9	TRBD1	TGTGCCAGCAGCGTCGACAGGGACTATGGCTACACCTTC	CASSVDRDYGYTF
TRBJ2-1	.	TRBV6-2/TRBV6-3	.	TGTGCCAGCAGCTCCCTTACATACAATGAGCAGTTCTTC	CASSSLTYNEQFF
TRBJ2-5	.	TRBV24-1	TRBD2	TGTGCCACCAGTGCCACTAGCGGGTTACAAGAGACCCAGTACTTC	CATSATSGLQETQYF
TRBJ1-2	.	TRBV5-5	.	TGTGCCAGCAGCCTGGAACGCGGGGGAAACTATGGCTACACCTTC	CASSLERGGNYGYTF
TRBJ2-2	.	TRBV29-1	TRBD2	TGCAGCGGAGCGGGAGGGAACACCGGGGAGCTGTTTTTT	CSGAGGNTGELFF
TRBJ1-5	once	TRBV7-2	TRBD1	TGTGCCAGCAGGGGGGACAGTCATCAGCCCCAGCATTTT	CASRGDSHQPQHF
TRBJ2-5	.	TRBV10-3	.	TGTGCCATCAGTGAGACAGGGCAAGAGACCCAGTACTTC	CAISETGQETQYF
TRBJ2-2	once	TRBV27	.	TGTGCCAGCAGTCCTACAGGGTACACCGGGGAGCTGTTTTTT	CASSPTGYTGELFF
TRBJ2-2	.	TRBV5-1	TRBD1	TGCGCCAGCAGCGCGACAGGGGGCGGGAACACCGGGGAGCTGTTTTTT	CASSATGGGNTGELFF
TRBJ1-2	.	TRBV30	.	TGTGCCTGGAGAACACAGGGTAGGAACTATGGCTACACCTTC	CAWRTQGRNYGYTF
TRBJ1-1	.	TRBV5-6	TRBD1	TGTGCCAGCAGCTTTTTGACAGGGGCATACATCTTT	CASSFLTGAYIF
TRBJ2-1	.	TRBV7-8	.	TGTGCCAGCAGCCTAGGTGGCGACAACAATGAGCAGTTCTTC	CASSLGGDNNEQFF
TRBJ1-2	.	TRBV24-1	TRBD1	TGTGCCACCAGTGATTCGGGACAGGCTAACTATGGCTACACCTTC	CATSDSGQANYGYTF
TRBJ1-3	.	TRBV9	TRBD1	TGTGCCAGCAGCGTGACCGGGACAGGGGGCGTTCGAAACACCATATATTTT	CASSVTGTGGVRNTIYF
TRBJ2-1	.	TRBV5-1	TRBD1	TGCGCCAGCAGCTTGTGGACAGGGGGCCCCTACAATGAGCAGTTCTTC	CASSLWTGGPYNEQFF
TRBJ2-3	once	TRBV5-6	.	TGTGCCAGCAGTAGTCGTTCTAGCACAGATACGCAGTATTTT	CASSSRSSTDTQYF
TRBJ1-5	.	TRBV10-2	.	TGCGCCAGCACTCCCCTCAGGGAAGGGAGCAATCAGCCCCAGCATTTT	CASTPLREGSNQPQHF
TRBJ1-5	.	TRBV6-1	.	TGTGCCAGCAGTGACCGACAGAGTTATCAGCCCCAGCATTTT	CASSDRQSYQPQHF
TRBJ1-2	.	TRBV5-1	.	TGCGCCAGCAGCTTGGTCACACCCTCTAACTATGGCTACACCTTC	CASSLVTPSNYGYTF
TRBJ2-7	.	TRBV28	.	TGTGCCAGCAGCGATCCCGGGAGTACGTACGAGCAGTACTTC	CASSDPGSTYEQYF
TRBJ2-3	.	TRBV28	.	TGTGCCAGCAGTCCAAGGGGCGTTAGCACAGATACGCAGTATTTT	CASSPRGVSTDTQYF
TRBJ2-3	.	TRBV6-1	TRBD1	TGTGCCAGCAGTGAATGGAGGACAGGGAGAGATACGCAGTATTTT	CASSEWRTGRDTQYF
TRBJ2-1	.	TRBV5-1	TRBD1	TGCGCCAGCAGCAGACAGGGGGGTTCCTACAATGAGCAGTTCTTC	CASSRQGGSYNEQFF